This T cell receptor (beta chain) was found in a study of blood T cells in healthy people across ages. Study in general: Capturing about one barcoded beta molecule per two T cells was achieved by template switching. Study-wide results and limits: Long-lived donors had more naive CD4+ cells and higher diversity than aged donors.

The CDR3 covers 15 residues. Germline-derived CDR1 and CDR2 are DFQATT and SNEGSKA (reference sequence). Trimming shortened V by 5 bases and J by 6 bases, and 23 bases separated the two germline ends. Healthy Caucasian individuals from Russia aged roughly 6 to 90 served as donors. Researchers report isolating at least 6.5 million PBMCs per sample. Notes on this clonotype: What it recognizes is unknown.

The use of a sample-barcoded 5' primer and a J-beta primer mix characterized a second PCR of roughly 6 to 11 cycles. TCRdb re-called the 5' RACE reads through MiXCR, storing one row per CDR3 protein. The repertoire includes 550,000 to 800,000 distinct CDR3 sequences, around 20% of them detected once, and roughly 3.4% sits in the top ten. The V gene is TRBV20-1, the J gene TRBJ2-7; perhaps TRBD2 as D (7 bases). The TCR originated in a man between 65 and 85 years old in good health. Sequencing was carried out using blood. CDR3 sequence reads: CSAGGGRRELSEQYF. The CDR3 DNA follows: TGCAGTGCTGGAGGGGGGCGGCGGGAGCTTAGCGAGCAGTACTTC.